What follows are 22 T cell receptor beta chains derived from one specimen sequenced in a study of blood T cell repertoires in COVID-19. The data were produced by immunoSEQ multiplex PCR, yet TCRdb's version contains in-frame clones alone and is incomplete. The profile covers 250,000 to 400,000 clones, with 85% to 90% appearing a single time and 2.5% to 3% taken by the ten largest. The sequencing sample was made of peripheral blood. All receptors derive from a woman in her 30s with COVID-19, enrolled during active disease.

The genes are TRBV6-4 and TRBJ2-3, with D possibly matching TRBD1 (5 bases). The CDR3 has 15 amino acids. The V end lost 4 bases, the J end lost 3 bases, and 14 bases lay between the germline ends. Germline lookup yields CDR1 MRHNA and CDR2 SNTAGT. The DNA for the CDR3 is TGTGCCAGCAGTGGACACAGGTCATATACAGATACGCAGTATTTT. This encodes CASSGHRSYTDTQYF.

This chain connects TRBV19 to TRBJ1-5; possibly TRBD1 for D (5 bases). The V gene's germline CDR1 is LNHDA and CDR2 SQIVND (reference sequence). The CDR3 is made up of 15 amino acids. The V gene lost 3 bases and the J gene lost 1 base, with 10 bases spanning the gap. The CDR3: CASSIPRQSNQPQHF. Here the CDR3 DNA reads TGTGCCAGTAGTATTCCGAGACAGAGCAATCAGCCCCAGCATTTT.

Comments on this clone: In the same sample, other DNA sequences code for this CDR3. The rearrangement joins TRBV27 to TRBJ2-7, with 8 bases lining up with TRBD2. Trimming removed 4 bases from V and 0 bases from J; junction bases left unmatched: 2. This CDR3 spans 14 amino acids. Per germline, CDR1 MNHEY and CDR2 SMNVEV (reference sequence). The CDR3 sequence is CASSSSGSSYEQYF. CDR3 sequence (DNA): TGTGCCAGCAGTTCAAGCGGGAGCTCCTACGAGCAGTACTTC.

The chain couples TRBV11-3 to TRBJ2-7; 10 nucleotides agree with TRBD2. The J segment lost 2 bases and the V segment lost 1 base, leaving 2 bases of the junction unmatched. The CDR3 extends over 15 amino acids. Germline V gene lookup returns CDR1 SGHNT and CDR2 YENEEA. CDR3 bases: TGTGCCAGCAGCTTAGGACTAGCGGGTACCTACGAGCAGTACTTC. Translating it yields CASSLGLAGTYEQYF.

Remarks on this clone: Other nucleotide sequences from this sample produce the same CDR3. J is TRBJ1-2 and V is TRBV19; TRBD1 aligns across 7 bases. Per the germline V gene, CDR1 is LNHDA and CDR2 is SQIVND (reference sequence). The CDR3 spans 13 residues. The V segment lost 2 bases and the J segment 5 bases; nucleotides outside the gene matches: 2. In DNA, the CDR3 is TGTGCCAGTAGTATAACAGGGGAGTATGGCTACACCTTC. It specifies CASSITGEYGYTF.

The rearrangement uses TRBV30 and TRBJ1-1; 8 nucleotides match TRBD1. Unmatched junction bases numbered 0, after V lost 5 bases and J lost 1 base. CDR1 is GTSNPN, CDR2 SVGIG, per germline (reference sequence). The CDR3 has 12 amino acids. The CDR3 sequence is CAWGQGNTEAFF. In DNA, the CDR3 is TGTGCCTGGGGACAGGGGAACACTGAAGCTTTCTTT.

This clone was seen just once. This chain uses TRBV5-4 with TRBJ2-4; perhaps TRBD2 as D (6 bases). V lost 0 bases, J lost 0 bases, and 10 bases lay in between. Looked up from germline, CDR1 is SGHNT and CDR2 is YYREEE (reference sequence). This CDR3 has 16 residues. DNA of the CDR3: TGTGCCAGCAGCTTGGCCGGGGGAGTAGCCAAAAACATTCAGTACTTC. Residues: CASSLAGGVAKNIQYF.

The chain uses TRBV6-6 and TRBJ2-3; D gene unclear. The V end was cut by 2 bases, the J end by 4 bases, with 4 bases between. This CDR3 is built from 12 residues. Germline V gene sequence: CDR1 MNHNY, CDR2 SVGAGI (reference sequence). Here the CDR3 reads CASSYRADTQYF. DNA of the CDR3: TGTGCCAGCAGTTACAGAGCAGATACGCAGTATTTT.

V and J are TRBV13 and TRBJ2-3; 12 bases match TRBD2. Unmatched junction bases numbered 3, after V lost 2 bases and J lost 3 bases. The CDR3 consists of 16 residues. CDR1 and CDR2 (germline): PRHDT, FYEKMQ (reference sequence). CDR3 in amino acids: CASSLSTSGSTDTQYF. CDR3 coding DNA: TGTGCCAGCAGCTTATCGACTAGCGGGAGTACAGATACGCAGTATTTT.

The chain uses TRBV10-3 and TRBJ1-5; 9 bases are a match to TRBD1. From germline, CDR1 is ENHRY and CDR2 SYGVKD. This CDR3 is built from 13 residues. J gave up 5 bases and V 6 bases, and 2 bases lay outside the gene matches. The CDR3 DNA sequence: TGTGCCATCAGACAGGGGGCGGATCAGCCCCAGCATTTT. Encoded protein: CAIRQGADQPQHF.

V is TRBV7-8 and J is TRBJ1-5, with D perhaps matching TRBD1 (6 bases). CDR1 is SGHVS, CDR2 FQNEAQ, per germline. With 2 bases removed from V and 3 bases from J, the gap between germline ends came to 11 bases. The CDR3 has 15 amino acids. The CDR3 is CASSLSRTDNQPQHF. The CDR3, as DNA: TGTGCCAGCAGCTTAAGTCGGACAGACAATCAGCCCCAGCATTTT.

The chain is built from TRBV28 and TRBJ1-6, with no clear D. Trimming stripped 5 bases from V and 2 bases from J, with 10 bases between. CDR1 is MDHEN, CDR2 SYDVKM, per germline. The CDR3 is 15 amino acids. The CDR3 nucleotides read TGTGCCAGCAGTAACAGCAGAACCTATAATTCACCCCTCCACTTT. Translation: CASSNSRTYNSPLHF.

The V gene is TRBV11-2, the J gene TRBJ2-1, with 7 bases lining up with TRBD1. CDR1 is SGHAT, CDR2 FQNNGV, per germline. CDR3 length: 16 amino acids. The junction had 16 bases not matched to a gene; V was cut back by 5 bases and J by 9 bases. In nucleotides, the CDR3 is TGTGCCAGCAGCATAAACAGGGGTAGGGGTATTGGTGAGCAGTTCTTC. Translated: CASSINRGRGIGEQFF.

V gene TRBV7-9 combines with J gene TRBJ1-2, with 7 bases that match TRBD1. CDR3 length: 15 amino acids. Germline assignment: CDR1 SEHNR and CDR2 FQNEAQ (reference sequence). V lost 3 bases to trimming and J lost 4 bases; unmatched junction nucleotides: 8. As DNA, the CDR3 is TGTGCCAGCAGCTTCTCGGGACAGAGGCTCTATGGCTACACCTTC. This codes for CASSFSGQRLYGYTF.

The chain employs TRBV19 and TRBJ2-4; D might be TRBD1 (5 bases). The CDR3 sequence is 15 residues long. Trimming shortened V by 6 bases and J by 0 bases, and 12 bases separated the two germline ends. The germline V gene has CDR1 LNHDA and CDR2 SQIVND (reference sequence). The CDR3 sequence: CASSQGIGAKNIQYF. The CDR3 nucleotides are TGTGCCAGTAGCCAGGGAATTGGAGCCAAAAACATTCAGTACTTC.

This clone was observed once. This chain links TRBV2 with TRBJ2-2, with 7 bases that match TRBD2. This CDR3 contains 15 residues. Trimming took 3 bases from V and 4 from J; bases not matched to a gene: 5. CDR1 and CDR2 from the germline V gene are SNHLY and FYNNEI. CDR3 residues: CASSELSGLTGELFF. The CDR3, as DNA: TGTGCCAGCAGTGAGCTTAGCGGGCTCACCGGGGAGCTGTTTTTT.

V is TRBV7-9 and J is TRBJ2-7; D might be TRBD1 (6 bases). CDR1 and CDR2 (germline): SEHNR, FQNEAQ (reference sequence). There are 13 residues in the CDR3. V was shortened by 6 bases and J by 6 bases, with 15 bases between the two germline ends. The CDR3 bases are TGTGCCAGCAGGAGAAACAGGGACGGCGAGCAGTACTTC. It specifies CASRRNRDGEQYF.

The chain has TRBV6-6 and TRBJ1-3; no clear D gene. The length of the CDR3 is 14 residues. In germline, CDR1 is MNHNY, CDR2 SVGAGI (reference sequence). Trimming took off 4 bases at V and 0 bases at J, with 7 bases between the two ends. CDR3 in DNA: TGTGCCAGCAGTTTAGAGGGCTCTGGAAACACCATATATTTT. Translated, it gives CASSLEGSGNTIYF.

CDR3 coding DNA: TGTGCCAGCAGTGAAGAACTAGCGGGAGGGGGAGATACGCAGTATTTT. It translates to CASSEELAGGGDTQYF. J is TRBJ2-3 and V is TRBV6-4; TRBD2 matches at 13 bases. Germline V gene data show CDR1 as MRHNA and CDR2 as SNTAGT. J lost 5 bases, V lost 3 bases, and 5 bases had no gene match. The CDR3 length is 16 residues.

The chain employs TRBV9 and TRBJ2-3, with D possibly being TRBD2 (6 bases). Trimming took 0 bases from V and 2 from J, leaving 13 bases between them. The CDR3 length is 16 residues. Germline V lookup: CDR1 SGDLS, CDR2 YYNGEE. The CDR3 is CASSVELASPTDTQYF. CDR3 sequence (DNA): TGTGCCAGCAGCGTAGAGCTAGCGAGCCCCACAGATACGCAGTATTTT.

This clone was seen once. The gene calls are TRBV10-3 and TRBJ1-2, with 8 positions matching TRBD1. Germline V gives CDR1 ENHRY, CDR2 SYGVKD. The CDR3 sequence is 16 residues long. V trimming: 2 bases; J trimming: 0 bases; junction bases outside the gene matches: 5. CDR3 residues: CAISEPRDRTNYGYTF. The CDR3 DNA follows: TGTGCCATCAGTGAGCCCCGGGACAGGACTAACTATGGCTACACCTTC.

V and J are TRBV3-1 (or the pseudogene TRBV3-2) and TRBJ2-5; possibly TRBD1 for D (6 bases). The CDR3 covers 15 residues. The V end was cut by 0 bases, the J end by 6 bases, with 14 bases between. CDR1 is LGHDT and CDR2 is YNNKEL in the germline V gene (reference sequence). Written as DNA, the CDR3 is TGTGCCAGCAGCCAAGATGGGGCAGGGGTAAAGACCCAGTACTTC. Translated: CASSQDGAGVKTQYF.